This T cell receptor (beta chain) came from a study of blood T cell repertoires in COVID-19. Background on the study: The United States, Italy and Spain provided the acute and convalescent COVID-19 samples.

Clones were sequenced by immunoSEQ multiplex PCR, and TCRdb holds only the in-frame ones, with some missing. The sample has about 190,000 clones; roughly 82% are singletons. Germline V lookup: CDR1 GTSNPN, CDR2 SVGIG (reference sequence). Trimming left V 3 bases short and J 2 bases short, with 8 bases between. CDR3 length: 12 residues. This receptor was obtained from a woman aged 55-70 years with COVID-19, enrolled during active disease. The sample comprised peripheral blood. J is TRBJ2-7 and V is TRBV30, with D possibly TRBD1 on 5 matching bases. Here the CDR3 reads CAWSQGPYEQYF. The DNA of the CDR3 is TGTGCCTGGAGCCAGGGCCCCTACGAGCAGTACTTC.